The 8 T cell receptor beta chains below come from one sample, sequenced in a study of cytomegalovirus exposure and HLA in healthy donors. A multiplex PCR was run with 60 Vbeta primers and 13 Jbeta primers. Produced via immunoSEQ multiplex PCR; TCRdb's table is partial and in-frame only. The sample has 130,000 to 150,000 clones; the top ten hold 0.75% to 1%. Sequenced sample: PBMCs. The receptors stem from a male donor in good health and CMV-seronegative.

This sequence joins TRBV4-3 and TRBJ2-6; 10 bases fit TRBD1. The V gene's germline CDR1 is LGHNA and CDR2 YSLEER. The CDR3 sequence is 20 residues long. V lost 4 bases and J lost 0; bases outside the gene matches: 12. CDR3 amino acids: CASSPGEAGTGVSGANVLTF. The CDR3 DNA follows: TGCGCCAGCAGCCCCGGAGAGGCGGGGACAGGGGTCTCTGGGGCCAACGTCCTGACTTTC.

The chain uses TRBV27 and TRBJ2-7; tentatively, D is TRBD1 (5 bases). V was cut by 6 bases and J by 2 bases, with 17 bases left in between. Germline V gives CDR1 MNHEY, CDR2 SMNVEV (reference sequence). The CDR3 runs 15 residues. The CDR3 protein is CASSPQNPTAYEQYF. In nucleotides, the CDR3 is TGTGCCAGCAGCCCCCAGAACCCGACAGCCTACGAGCAGTACTTC.

The rearrangement joins TRBV7-7 to TRBJ2-5, with D tentatively TRBD2 (5 bases). Trimming removed 3 bases at V and 7 bases at J, with 12 bases between. The germline gives CDR1 SSHAT, CDR2 FNYEAQ (reference sequence). This CDR3 has 13 amino acids. In DNA, the CDR3 is TGTGCCAGCAGCTTTACGGTCCGGGGGACCCAGTACTTC. It specifies CASSFTVRGTQYF.

The chain recombines TRBV27 with TRBJ1-1; D remains ambiguous. The CDR3 length is 13 residues. The V end was cut by 6 bases, the J end by 6 bases, with 14 bases between. Germline V CDR1 and CDR2: MNHEY, SMNVEV (reference sequence). The CDR3 loop is CASSHKGSPEAFF. In nucleotides, the CDR3 is TGTGCCAGCAGCCATAAAGGGAGCCCTGAAGCTTTCTTT.

This chain links TRBV5-1 with TRBJ2-6; perhaps TRBD1 as D (6 bases). The CDR3 runs to 18 residues. Germline assignment: CDR1 SGHRS and CDR2 YFSETQ. V lost 0 bases and J 0 bases, leaving 13 bases between the germline ends. Written as DNA, the CDR3 is TGCGCCAGCAGCTTGGGAGGGGGACCAAGCTCTGGGGCCAACGTCCTGACTTTC. Amino acid sequence: CASSLGGGPSSGANVLTF.

J is TRBJ2-1 and V is TRBV29-1; D unresolved. This CDR3 spans 13 amino acids. Trimming left V 6 bases short and J 2 bases short, with 11 bases between. Germline V gives CDR1 SQVTM, CDR2 ANQGSEA. The CDR3 DNA reads TGCAGCGTAGCTAACCCAACCTACAATGAGCAGTTCTTC. Its protein product is CSVANPTYNEQFF.

Here the CDR3 reads CASSQDLLAGDGEQYF. The DNA for the CDR3 is TGTGCCAGCAGCCAAGACCTACTAGCGGGGGACGGCGAGCAGTACTTC. The chain couples TRBV4-2 to TRBJ2-7; the match to TRBD2 covers 11 bases. The CDR3 runs 16 residues. CDR1 is LGHNA, CDR2 YNFKEQ, per germline. The V segment lost 0 bases and the J segment 6 bases; nucleotides outside the gene matches: 7.

The chain links TRBV7-2 to TRBJ1-3; no reliable D call. This CDR3 region has 16 residues. V dropped 3 bases and J dropped 1 base, with 13 bases sitting between them. Germline loops: CDR1 SGHTA, CDR2 FQGNSA. CDR3 sequence (DNA): TGTGCCAGCAGCTTCCCCGACACGGGGTCTGGAAACACCATATATTTT. Encoded protein: CASSFPDTGSGNTIYF.